This is a list of T cell receptor beta chains from one sample in a study of T cell responses to AZD1222 COVID-19 vaccine. Libraries were prepared by immunoSEQ multiplex PCR; TCRdb keeps only in-frame clonotypes and omits some of them. The table records 130,000 to 150,000 clones, about 92% of them present only once. Sample: peripheral blood, taken on day 0 of AZD1222 vaccination. The receptors come from an adult in good health. The CDR3 runs from the conserved cysteine through the conserved F or W. Fields, in order: V gene, J gene, clone size, D gene, CDR3 protein, CDR3 DNA. D genes are given only for firm matches. The listing skips clone size in some rows; elsewhere it reads once, few, many or a size class.

v_gene: TRBV19; j_gene: TRBJ1-1; abundance: .; d_gene: TRBD1; CDR3aa: CASSIQPGQGINTEAFF; CDR3nt: TGTGCCAGTAGTATCCAGCCGGGACAGGGGATCAACACTGAAGCTTTCTTT
v_gene: TRBV3-1/TRBV3-2; j_gene: TRBJ2-5; abundance: .; d_gene: .; CDR3aa: CASSQDLTGSWYQETQYF; CDR3nt: TGTGCCAGCAGCCAAGATTTAACGGGGAGCTGGTACCAAGAGACCCAGTACTTC
v_gene: TRBV5-1; j_gene: TRBJ2-1; abundance: .; d_gene: .; CDR3aa: CASSLESGYYNEQFF; CDR3nt: TGCGCCAGCAGCTTGGAGAGCGGGTATTACAATGAGCAGTTCTTC
v_gene: TRBV30; j_gene: TRBJ1-6; abundance: .; d_gene: .; CDR3aa: CAWSVNARVSPLHF; CDR3nt: TGTGCCTGGAGTGTAAATGCGCGGGTTTCACCCCTCCACTTT
v_gene: TRBV3-1/TRBV3-2; j_gene: TRBJ2-5; abundance: .; d_gene: .; CDR3aa: CASSQGQEGTQYF; CDR3nt: TGTGCCAGCAGCCAAGGACAGGAAGGGACCCAGTACTTC
v_gene: TRBV7-8; j_gene: TRBJ1-2; abundance: .; d_gene: .; CDR3aa: CASSTQGRRGYTF; CDR3nt: TGTGCCAGCAGCACACAGGGTCGGCGAGGCTACACCTTC
v_gene: TRBV7-9; j_gene: TRBJ2-5; abundance: .; d_gene: TRBD2; CDR3aa: CASIIPGLAGEETQYF; CDR3nt: TGTGCCAGCATAATTCCGGGACTAGCGGGAGAAGAGACCCAGTACTTC
v_gene: TRBV7-9; j_gene: TRBJ1-3; abundance: .; d_gene: TRBD1; CDR3aa: CASSDLRDRGRRRGNTIYF; CDR3nt: TGTGCCAGCAGCGACCTCCGGGACAGGGGGCGACGGCGTGGAAACACCATATATTTT
v_gene: TRBV4-2; j_gene: TRBJ2-1; abundance: .; d_gene: TRBD2; CDR3aa: CASSRGGLAGVNEQFF; CDR3nt: TGTGCCAGCAGCCGCGGAGGACTAGCGGGAGTTAATGAGCAGTTCTTC
v_gene: TRBV30; j_gene: TRBJ2-5; abundance: few; d_gene: .; CDR3aa: CAWSTNDRRQYF; CDR3nt: TGTGCCTGGAGTACTAATGATCGTCGCCAGTACTTC
v_gene: TRBV5-1; j_gene: TRBJ1-1; abundance: .; d_gene: .; CDR3aa: CASSLRVNTEAFF; CDR3nt: TGCGCCAGCAGCTTAAGGGTAAACACTGAAGCTTTCTTT
v_gene: TRBV5-1; j_gene: TRBJ2-2; abundance: .; d_gene: .; CDR3aa: CASSRRDTGPANTGELFF; CDR3nt: TGCGCCAGCAGCAGAAGGGACACGGGCCCCGCGAACACCGGGGAGCTGTTTTTT
v_gene: TRBV3-1/TRBV3-2; j_gene: TRBJ2-3; abundance: .; d_gene: TRBD2; CDR3aa: CASSQTIGGSDSTDTQYF; CDR3nt: TGTGCCAGCAGCCAAACGATCGGCGGGAGCGATAGCACAGATACGCAGTATTTT
v_gene: TRBV6-5; j_gene: TRBJ2-3; abundance: .; d_gene: .; CDR3aa: CASSYSSPEGADTQYF; CDR3nt: TGTGCCAGCAGTTACTCGTCCCCGGAGGGAGCAGATACGCAGTATTTT
v_gene: TRBV9; j_gene: TRBJ2-2; abundance: .; d_gene: TRBD1; CDR3aa: CASSVGTGNTGELFF; CDR3nt: TGTGCCAGCAGCGTCGGGACAGGCAACACCGGGGAGCTGTTTTTT
v_gene: TRBV7-6; j_gene: TRBJ2-1; abundance: .; d_gene: .; CDR3aa: CASSLAEERVPPYNEQFF; CDR3nt: TGTGCCAGCAGCTTAGCAGAGGAGCGGGTCCCCCCCTACAATGAGCAGTTCTTC
v_gene: TRBV28; j_gene: TRBJ1-6; abundance: .; d_gene: .; CDR3aa: CASSFTGRRGIWDF; CDR3nt: TGTGCCAGCAGTTTTACGGGGAGGAGGGGAATCTGGGACTTT
v_gene: TRBV7-2; j_gene: TRBJ2-1; abundance: .; d_gene: TRBD1; CDR3aa: CASSPGQAAGNEQFF; CDR3nt: TGTGCCAGCAGCCCGGGACAGGCAGCGGGCAATGAGCAGTTCTTC
v_gene: TRBV7-8; j_gene: TRBJ1-1; abundance: .; d_gene: TRBD1; CDR3aa: CASSVRQGDATEAFF; CDR3nt: TGTGCCAGCAGCGTCCGACAGGGGGATGCCACTGAAGCTTTCTTT
v_gene: TRBV3-1/TRBV3-2; j_gene: TRBJ1-1; abundance: .; d_gene: .; CDR3aa: CASSPRGNTEAFF; CDR3nt: TGTGCCAGCAGCCCTAGGGGGAACACTGAAGCTTTCTTT
v_gene: TRBV4-3; j_gene: TRBJ2-2; abundance: few; d_gene: .; CDR3aa: CASSLNTGELFF; CDR3nt: TGCGCCAGCAGCCTGAACACCGGGGAGCTGTTTTTT
v_gene: TRBV6-4; j_gene: TRBJ2-5; abundance: once; d_gene: .; CDR3aa: CASSTGSGETQYF; CDR3nt: TGTGCCAGCAGCACCGGGAGTGGAGAGACCCAGTACTTC
v_gene: TRBV6-1; j_gene: TRBJ1-1; abundance: .; d_gene: TRBD1; CDR3aa: CASSELRGLNTEAFF; CDR3nt: TGTGCCAGCAGTGAACTGAGGGGGCTGAACACTGAAGCTTTCTTT
v_gene: TRBV3-1/TRBV3-2; j_gene: TRBJ1-6; abundance: .; d_gene: .; CDR3aa: CASSPSGGNSPLHF; CDR3nt: TGTGCCAGCAGCCCGAGCGGGGGCAATTCACCCCTCCACTTT
v_gene: TRBV9; j_gene: TRBJ2-7; abundance: .; d_gene: TRBD1; CDR3aa: CASSVDWDRGNDEQYF; CDR3nt: TGTGCCAGCAGCGTGGATTGGGACAGGGGTAATGACGAGCAGTACTTC
v_gene: TRBV28; j_gene: TRBJ1-3; abundance: once; d_gene: .; CDR3aa: CASSRLQGWGNTIYF; CDR3nt: TGTGCCAGCAGTCGTCTGCAGGGATGGGGGAACACCATATATTTT
v_gene: TRBV6-1; j_gene: TRBJ1-2; abundance: .; d_gene: .; CDR3aa: CASSESHLGDGYTF; CDR3nt: TGTGCCAGCAGTGAAAGCCACTTGGGGGACGGCTACACCTTC
v_gene: TRBV9; j_gene: TRBJ2-7; abundance: .; d_gene: TRBD1; CDR3aa: CASSVGGQTLSEQYF; CDR3nt: TGTGCCAGCAGCGTAGGGGGACAGACCCTTTCCGAGCAGTACTTC
v_gene: TRBV6-5; j_gene: TRBJ2-7; abundance: .; d_gene: TRBD2; CDR3aa: CASSRGVSGRPEQYF; CDR3nt: TGTGCCAGCAGTCGGGGGGTTAGCGGGAGGCCCGAGCAGTACTTC
v_gene: TRBV30; j_gene: TRBJ1-4; abundance: .; d_gene: TRBD1; CDR3aa: CAWSLKTGGDEKLFF; CDR3nt: TGTGCCTGGAGTCTCAAGACAGGGGGAGACGAAAAACTGTTTTTT
v_gene: TRBV4-1; j_gene: TRBJ2-1; abundance: .; d_gene: .; CDR3aa: CASSTLALTVSYNEQFF; CDR3nt: TGCGCCAGCAGCACGCTGGCCCTAACGGTATCCTACAATGAGCAGTTCTTC
v_gene: TRBV5-1; j_gene: TRBJ2-1; abundance: .; d_gene: TRBD2; CDR3aa: CASRPSGSSYNEQFF; CDR3nt: TGCGCCAGCAGACCCAGCGGGAGCTCCTACAATGAGCAGTTCTTC
v_gene: TRBV25-1; j_gene: TRBJ1-1; abundance: .; d_gene: .; CDR3aa: CASSESRDEAFF; CDR3nt: TGTGCCAGCAGTGAATCACGGGATGAAGCTTTCTTT
v_gene: TRBV27; j_gene: TRBJ1-2; abundance: .; d_gene: .; CDR3aa: CASSVRFMDSPLLRTGYGYTF; CDR3nt: TGTGCCAGCAGTGTTCGGTTTATGGACAGCCCCCTACTCCGAACGGGCTATGGCTACACCTTC
v_gene: TRBV23-1; j_gene: TRBJ2-7; abundance: .; d_gene: .; CDR3aa: CASSQLVLGGEQYF; CDR3nt: TGCGCCAGCAGTCAGCTCGTCTTGGGAGGCGAGCAGTACTTC
v_gene: TRBV5-1; j_gene: TRBJ2-2; abundance: .; d_gene: TRBD2; CDR3aa: CASSLGGRIPGELFF; CDR3nt: TGCGCCAGCAGCTTGGGCGGGAGAATTCCCGGGGAGCTGTTTTTT
v_gene: TRBV11-3; j_gene: TRBJ2-2; abundance: .; d_gene: TRBD2; CDR3aa: CASSGLATGELFF; CDR3nt: TGTGCCAGCAGCGGACTAGCAACCGGGGAGCTGTTTTTT
v_gene: TRBV9; j_gene: TRBJ2-3; abundance: .; d_gene: .; CDR3aa: CASSVATRGRSSSTDTQYF; CDR3nt: TGTGCCAGCAGCGTAGCTACGAGGGGAAGGTCCTCTAGCACAGATACGCAGTATTTT
v_gene: TRBV4-2; j_gene: TRBJ1-5; abundance: .; d_gene: .; CDR3aa: CASSQGETPPNQPQHF; CDR3nt: TGTGCCAGCAGCCAAGGGGAGACACCTCCCAATCAGCCCCAGCATTTT
v_gene: TRBV10-3; j_gene: TRBJ2-3; abundance: .; d_gene: TRBD1; CDR3aa: CAIMDRGQTDTQYF; CDR3nt: TGTGCCATCATGGACAGGGGGCAAACAGATACGCAGTATTTT
v_gene: TRBV5-4; j_gene: TRBJ2-1; abundance: .; d_gene: TRBD2; CDR3aa: CASSLGTSGVGRNEQFF; CDR3nt: TGTGCCAGCAGCTTGGGGACTAGCGGGGTTGGGAGGAATGAGCAGTTCTTC
v_gene: TRBV19; j_gene: TRBJ2-1; abundance: .; d_gene: TRBD2; CDR3aa: CASSILAGNGVNEQFF; CDR3nt: TGTGCCAGTAGTATACTAGCGGGCAATGGAGTCAATGAGCAGTTCTTC
v_gene: TRBV29-1; j_gene: TRBJ2-3; abundance: .; d_gene: TRBD1; CDR3aa: CSGRQGILNTQYF; CDR3nt: TGCAGCGGCCGACAGGGAATTTTGAATACGCAGTATTTT
v_gene: TRBV7-2; j_gene: TRBJ2-7; abundance: .; d_gene: .; CDR3aa: CASSTLDRGYEQYF; CDR3nt: TGTGCCAGCAGCACTCTGGACCGGGGCTACGAGCAGTACTTC
v_gene: TRBV6-5; j_gene: TRBJ1-2; abundance: .; d_gene: .; CDR3aa: CASRSTGEGYGYTF; CDR3nt: TGTGCCAGCAGGTCGACAGGCGAAGGCTATGGCTACACCTTC